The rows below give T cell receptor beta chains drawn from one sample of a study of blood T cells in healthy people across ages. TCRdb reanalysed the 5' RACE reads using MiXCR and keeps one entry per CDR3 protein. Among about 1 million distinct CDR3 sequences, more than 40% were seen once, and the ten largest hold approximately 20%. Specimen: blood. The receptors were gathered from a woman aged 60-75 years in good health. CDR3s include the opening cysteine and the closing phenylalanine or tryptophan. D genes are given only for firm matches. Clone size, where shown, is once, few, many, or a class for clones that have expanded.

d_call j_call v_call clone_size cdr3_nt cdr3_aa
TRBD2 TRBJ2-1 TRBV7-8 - TGTGCCAGCAACCCCTTTAGGGCTAGCGGGCCCTACAATGAGCAGTTCTTC CASNPFRASGPYNEQFF
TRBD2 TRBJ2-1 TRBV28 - TGTGCCAGCAGTTTCGATCTGACTAGCGGATTGTTGGCGAATGAGCAGTTCTTC CASSFDLTSGLLANEQFF
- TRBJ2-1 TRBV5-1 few TGCGCCAGCAGCTTGGTGCAGGGAGGCTATGAGCAGTTCTTC CASSLVQGGYEQFF
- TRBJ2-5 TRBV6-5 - TGTGCCAGCAGGTCGGACAGCGTTGGGTGGGAGACCCAGTACTTC CASRSDSVGWETQYF
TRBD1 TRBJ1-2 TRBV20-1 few TGCAGCGGCATTTCAGGGGGCGCAACCTATGGCTACACCTTC CSGISGGATYGYTF
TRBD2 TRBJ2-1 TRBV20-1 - TGCAGTGCTAGAGTGGGGACTAGCGGGACCAATGAGCAGTTCTTC CSARVGTSGTNEQFF
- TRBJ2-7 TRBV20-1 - TGCAGTGCGATTAGCAACGAGCAGTACTTC CSAISNEQYF
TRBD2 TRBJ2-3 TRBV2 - TGTGCCGACGCGGGGACTAGCGGGACCCGGATGGTTACAGATACGCAGTATTTT CADAGTSGTRMVTDTQYF
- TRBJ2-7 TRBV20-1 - TGCAGTGCTAGAGATGGGGGGGGCGACGAGCAGTACTTC CSARDGGGDEQYF
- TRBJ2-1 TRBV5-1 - TGCGCCAGCAGCTTGAATTGGCGACAGGCGGCCTACAATGAGCAGTTCTTC CASSLNWRQAAYNEQFF
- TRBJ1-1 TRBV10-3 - TGTGCCATCGGTGCTCAGGCTAACCGTGAAGCTTTCTTT CAIGAQANREAFF
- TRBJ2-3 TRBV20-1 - TGCAGTGCCGAGACGAACGTAGAACAGTATTTT CSAETNVEQYF
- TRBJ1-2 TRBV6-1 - TGTGCCACGTCGAGGGGGGATGGCTACACCTTC CATSRGDGYTF
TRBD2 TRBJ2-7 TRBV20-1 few TGCAGTGCTAGAGCTAGCGGGATAATAGCCTACGAGCAGTACTTC CSARASGIIAYEQYF
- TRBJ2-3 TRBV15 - TGTGCCACCAGCAGATCCGGGATTGACACAGATACGCAGTATTTT CATSRSGIDTDTQYF
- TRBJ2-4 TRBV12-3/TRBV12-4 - TGTGCCAGCAGTTTAAAGGACACACCGTACTTC CASSLKDTPYF
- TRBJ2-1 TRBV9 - TGTGCCAGCAGCATACAACAGGGGGCTAGCGGGACTGTCTCCTACAATGAGCAGTTCTTC CASSIQQGASGTVSYNEQFF
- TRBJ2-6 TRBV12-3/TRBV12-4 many TGTGCCAGCAGTCCGACTAACCAGGGGAACTCTGGGGCCAACGTCCTGACTTTC CASSPTNQGNSGANVLTF